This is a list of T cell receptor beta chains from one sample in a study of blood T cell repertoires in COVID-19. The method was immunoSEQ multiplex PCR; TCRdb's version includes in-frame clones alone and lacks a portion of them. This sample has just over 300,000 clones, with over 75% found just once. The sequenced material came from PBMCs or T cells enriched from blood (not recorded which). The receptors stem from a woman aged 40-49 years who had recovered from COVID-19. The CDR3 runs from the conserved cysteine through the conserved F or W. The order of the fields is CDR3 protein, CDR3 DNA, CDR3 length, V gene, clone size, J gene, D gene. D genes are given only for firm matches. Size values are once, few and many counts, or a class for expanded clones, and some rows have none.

CASRDSLRGANVLTF TGTGCCAGCAGGGACAGCCTTAGGGGGGCCAACGTCCTGACTTTC 15 TRBV7-6 NA TRBJ2-6 NA
CASSLGRTSGSYEQFF TGTGCCAGCAGCTTAGGAAGGACTAGTGGGTCCTATGAGCAGTTCTTC 16 TRBV7-6 NA TRBJ2-1 TRBD2
CASGPGGDTQYF TGTGCTAGTGGTCCGGGGGGAGATACGCAGTATTTT 12 TRBV12-5 NA TRBJ2-3 TRBD2
CASRDRGPYEQYF TGCGCCAGTAGGGACAGGGGGCCCTACGAGCAGTACTTC 13 TRBV10-2 NA TRBJ2-7 TRBD1
CASSYLSGNQPQHF TGTGCCAGCAGTTACTTATCGGGCAATCAGCCCCAGCATTTT 14 TRBV6-5 NA TRBJ1-5 NA
CASSPGVGGETQYF TGTGCCAGCAGCCCCGGAGTGGGGGGAGAGACCCAGTACTTC 14 TRBV11-3 many TRBJ2-5 NA
CASSLTQVQYQHF TGTGCCAGCAGTTTGACCCAGGTTCAGTACCAGCATTTT 13 TRBV12-3/TRBV12-4 NA TRBJ1-5 NA
CASSLVASGSASYEQYF TGTGCCAGCAGCTTAGTCGCTAGCGGGAGTGCCTCCTACGAGCAGTACTTC 17 TRBV7-8 NA TRBJ2-7 TRBD2
CASSSIRAPGELFF TGTGCCAGCAGCTCCATCAGGGCTCCCGGGGAGCTGTTTTTT 14 TRBV7-3 NA TRBJ2-2 NA
CASSPLAGGLGTDTQYF TGTGCCAGTAGTCCTCTAGCGGGGGGGCTCGGCACAGATACGCAGTATTTT 17 TRBV19 NA TRBJ2-3 TRBD2
CASSFQIQPQHF TGTGCCAGCAGTTTCCAAATCCAGCCCCAGCATTTT 12 TRBV28 NA TRBJ1-5 NA
CASSEARVTWTQYF TGTGCCAGCAGTGAAGCCCGGGTTACGTGGACCCAGTACTTC 14 TRBV2 NA TRBJ2-5 NA
CAWEGRGSEAFF TGTGCCTGGGAGGGAAGGGGGTCTGAAGCTTTCTTT 12 TRBV30 NA TRBJ1-1 NA
CSVEIAGTTTGGELFF TGCAGCGTTGAAATAGCAGGGACAACAACTGGCGGGGAGCTGTTTTTT 16 TRBV29-1 NA TRBJ2-2 NA
CASSYEGVQETQYF TGTGCCAGCAGTTATGAGGGAGTCCAAGAGACCCAGTACTTC 14 TRBV6-5 NA TRBJ2-5 NA
CASSPHLIRGNYGYTF TGCGCCAGCAGCCCCCATCTTATAAGGGGCAACTATGGCTACACCTTC 16 TRBV4-3 NA TRBJ1-2 NA
CASRAQGAVEKLFF TGTGCCAGTAGAGCACAGGGGGCTGTAGAAAAACTGTTTTTT 14 TRBV19 NA TRBJ1-4 TRBD1
CASSLEVTEAFF TGTGCCAGCAGTTTAGAGGTCACTGAAGCTTTCTTT 12 TRBV28 many TRBJ1-1 NA
CASSSTGLASGANVLTF TGCGCCAGCAGCTCGACAGGCCTGGCCTCTGGGGCCAACGTCCTGACTTTC 17 TRBV5-1 NA TRBJ2-6 NA
CASSLAQGLSPEAFF TGTGCCAGCAGCTTAGCTCAGGGTCTATCCCCTGAAGCTTTCTTT 15 TRBV7-9 NA TRBJ1-1 NA
CASSPAPNRSSGNTIYF TGTGCCAGCAGCCCGGCCCCGAACAGAAGCTCTGGAAACACCATATATTTT 17 TRBV5-4 NA TRBJ1-3 NA
CASSQVTDSNQPQHF TGCGCCAGCAGCCAAGTGACAGATAGCAATCAGCCCCAGCATTTT 15 TRBV4-1 NA TRBJ1-5 NA
CATSDRTTSLLYEQYF TGTGCCACCAGTGACCGTACGACTAGCCTCCTTTACGAGCAGTACTTC 16 TRBV24-1 NA TRBJ2-7 TRBD2
CASSLVSGGNNEQFF TGTGCCAGCAGCTTAGTAAGCGGGGGGAACAATGAGCAGTTCTTC 15 TRBV11-3 NA TRBJ2-1 TRBD2